A single sample gave rise to the 21 T cell receptor beta chains below, sequenced in a study of Ad26.COV2.S vaccination and SARS-CoV-2 variants. Method: immunoSEQ multiplex PCR; TCRdb's copy keeps in-frame clones and lacks some. In the table there are around 500,000 clones, 89% of which are singletons. Regarding treatment: about 20 received Ad26.COV2.S at low or high dose, single or two shots; several received placebo; per-sample allocation not given. Day 63 following the first vaccine or placebo injection was when the samples were taken. The specimen comprised peripheral blood, sampled in a trial of Ad26.COV2.S vaccine versus placebo. The source of these receptors is a person aged 18 to 65 who received the Ad26.COV2.S COVID-19 vaccine or a placebo.

This clone appeared once. The chain has TRBV21-1 and TRBJ2-2; the table's D call of TRBD1 was not tested on the DNA. TRBV21-1 is a pseudogene segment. The CDR3 length is 19 residues. CDR3 in amino acids: CASSPPGQGGCSNTGELFF. CDR3 DNA: TGTGCCAGCAGCCCTCCCGGACAGGGCGGTTGCTCGAACACCGGGGAGCTGTTTTTT.

The chain couples TRBV2 to TRBJ1-5, with a possible D match to TRBD1 (6 bases). Per germline, CDR1 SNHLY and CDR2 FYNNEI. This CDR3 is 15 amino acids long. V lost 6 bases and J lost 0, with 12 bases in between. The CDR3 sequence is CASRTGAYSNQPQHF. The CDR3 bases are TGTGCCAGCAGGACAGGAGCATATAGCAATCAGCCCCAGCATTTT.

The chain uses TRBV5-8 and TRBJ1-3; D is unresolved. V was trimmed by 4 bases and J by 0 bases, leaving 11 bases between them. Germline assignment: CDR1 SGHTS and CDR2 YDEGEE. The CDR3 contains 15 residues. The CDR3 is CASSLLGYSGNTIYF. Written as DNA, the CDR3 is TGTGCCAGCAGCCTTTTGGGGTACTCTGGAAACACCATATATTTT.

The genes are TRBV12-3 or TRBV12-4 and TRBJ2-5; no clear D gene. Trimming took 7 bases from V and 1 from J, leaving 10 bases between them. The CDR3 totals 13 residues. CDR3 amino acids: CASKSGAQETQYF. Here the CDR3 DNA reads TGTGCCAGCAAATCAGGTGCCCAAGAGACCCAGTACTTC.

The chain combines TRBV2 with TRBJ2-1; tentative D call: TRBD1 (6 bases). This CDR3 is 17 amino acids long. Germline CDR1 SNHLY, CDR2 FYNNEI. Trimming removed 7 bases at V and 4 bases at J, with 23 bases between. The CDR3 DNA reads as TGTGCCAGCAACTGGTATGTAGGGGGACCTCAATACAATGAGCAGTTCTTC. Amino acid sequence: CASNWYVGGPQYNEQFF.

The chain couples TRBV5-1 to TRBJ1-3; D ambiguous. Trimming cost V 1 base and J 4 bases, with 9 bases left between them. The germline CDR1 and CDR2 sequences are SGHRS and YFSETQ. The CDR3 spans 14 residues. The CDR3 DNA reads as TGCGCCAGCAGCTTGCGGGGATCGGGAAACACCATATATTTT. This sequence encodes CASSLRGSGNTIYF. The variable domain in full, completed from reference TRBV5-1 and TRBJ1-3, reads KAGVTQTPRYLIKTRGQQVTLSCSPISGHRSVSWYQQTPGQGLQFLFEYFSETQRNKGNFPGRFSGRQFSNSRSEMNVSTLELGDSALYLCASSLRGSGNTIYFGEGSWLTVV.

The rearrangement links TRBV7-9 to TRBJ2-1; 14 nucleotides line up with TRBD2. This CDR3 is 16 amino acids long. Losses at the gene ends were 5 bases for V and 10 bases for J; bases not matched to a gene: 10. Germline V gives CDR1 SEHNR, CDR2 FQNEAQ (reference sequence). DNA for the CDR3: TGTGCCAGCAGCGCCCACTCTGGACTAGCGGGGGGCGAGCAGTTCTTC. Amino acid sequence: CASSAHSGLAGGEQFF.

The chain employs TRBV7-8 and TRBJ2-1, with D unclear. The CDR3 has 13 amino acids. V dropped 5 bases and J dropped 6 bases, with 11 bases sitting between them. CDR1 and CDR2 (germline): SGHVS, FQNEAQ. CDR3 nucleotide sequence: TGTGCCAGCAGCCCCCCCCTTAGCAATGAGCAGTTCTTC. Residues: CASSPPLSNEQFF.

This clone was picked up a small number of times. This rearrangement joins TRBV2 to TRBJ1-5; tentative D call: TRBD1 (6 bases). From germline, CDR1 is SNHLY and CDR2 FYNNEI. V lost 6 bases to trimming and J lost 2 bases, with 14 bases between them. CDR3 size: 15 residues. The DNA for the CDR3 is TGTGCCAGCAGGATGGACAGTCCACGCAATCAGCCCCAGCATTTT. This sequence encodes CASRMDSPRNQPQHF.

The rearrangement uses TRBV7-8 and TRBJ1-6, with D maybe TRBD1 (6 bases). The V end was cut by 2 bases, the J end by 10 bases, with 12 bases between. Germline V gives CDR1 SGHVS, CDR2 FQNEAQ. The CDR3 covers 14 residues. CDR3 residues: CASSLSDSSSPLHF. As DNA, the CDR3 is TGTGCCAGCAGCTTATCGGACAGTTCCTCACCCCTCCACTTT.

Regarding this clone: Distinct nucleotide sequences in the sample also encode this CDR3. This chain links TRBV5-1 with TRBJ1-1; D ambiguous. The CDR3 is 15 residues long. V was cut by 0 bases and J by 0 bases, with 9 bases left in between. The germline gives CDR1 SGHRS, CDR2 YFSETQ. CDR3 amino acids: CASSLVAGMNTEAFF. CDR3 nucleotide sequence: TGCGCCAGCAGCTTGGTGGCAGGAATGAACACTGAAGCTTTCTTT.

The chain has TRBV7-6 and TRBJ2-3; 12 positions match TRBD2. CDR3 length: 16 residues. V gave up 5 bases and J gave up 3 bases; unmatched junction bases: 6. The germline V gene has CDR1 SGHVS and CDR2 FNYEAQ. This CDR3 is CASSRRLAGDTDTQYF. The CDR3 coding sequence is TGTGCCAGCAGCCGGAGACTAGCGGGGGATACAGATACGCAGTATTTT.

The rearrangement links TRBV7-9 to TRBJ1-5; no clear D. The CDR3 covers 15 residues. With 5 bases removed from V and 5 bases from J, the gap between germline ends came to 16 bases. Per the germline V gene, CDR1 is SEHNR and CDR2 is FQNEAQ (reference sequence). CDR3 coding DNA: TGTGCCAGCAGCCCCGTCGACGGGGTAGATCAGCCCCAGCATTTT. Translating gives CASSPVDGVDQPQHF.

This clone appeared once. The V call is TRBV5-1, the J call TRBJ2-3; the D is unclear. From germline, CDR1 is SGHRS and CDR2 YFSETQ. CDR3 length equals 12 residues. V was cut by 2 bases and J by 2 bases, with 3 bases left in between. The CDR3 spells CASSFFTDTQYF. CDR3 sequence (DNA): TGCGCCAGCAGCTTCTTCACAGATACGCAGTATTTT.

The CDR3 is CASSQGGAGSTTNEKLFF. The CDR3 nucleotides read TGCGCCAGCAGCCAAGGGGGAGCAGGGAGTACGACTAATGAAAAACTGTTTTTT. The rearrangement uses TRBV4-3 and TRBJ1-4; tentatively, D is TRBD1 (5 bases). V was pared by 1 base and J by 2 bases, with 17 bases between. Germline V CDR1 and CDR2: LGHNA, YSLEER. This CDR3 has 18 amino acids.

The rearrangement uses TRBV3-1 (or the pseudogene TRBV3-2) and TRBJ2-1; 7 nucleotides line up with TRBD2. V dropped 3 bases and J dropped 9; count of bases not matched to a gene: 8. The CDR3 extends over 14 amino acids. The V gene's germline CDR1 is LGHDT and CDR2 YNNKEL (reference sequence). In DNA, the CDR3 is TGTGCCAGCAGCCATCGCGGGAGTGATGGTGAGCAGTTCTTC. Translation: CASSHRGSDGEQFF.

The DNA of the CDR3 is TGCGCCAGCAGCTGGACGCCATTAGCGGGGAGCTCCTACAATGAGCAGTTCTTC. Translation: CASSWTPLAGSSYNEQFF. The V gene is TRBV5-1, the J gene TRBJ2-1; TRBD2 agrees at 8 bases. The V and J ends lost 3 bases and 0 bases, in that order; junction bases with no gene match: 11. Germline CDR1 and CDR2: SGHRS and YFSETQ. The CDR3 consists of 18 residues.

For the CDR3, the DNA is TGTGCCAGCAGTTTACTTCTAGACAATGAGCAGTTCTTC. It codes for CASSLLLDNEQFF. The genes are TRBV27 and TRBJ2-1; D not resolved. The germline gives CDR1 MNHEY, CDR2 SMNVEV (reference sequence). The CDR3 contains 13 residues. Trimming shortened V by 2 bases and J by 5 bases, and 7 bases separated the two germline ends.

The chain joins TRBV4-1 to TRBJ2-1; D unresolved. Trimming took off 0 bases at V and 0 bases at J, with 12 bases between the two ends. The CDR3 is made up of 17 amino acids. The germline CDR1 and CDR2 sequences are MGHRA and YSYEKL. The CDR3 DNA follows: TGCGCCAGCAGCCAAGATCGGACGAGAAGCTCCTACAATGAGCAGTTCTTC. This sequence encodes CASSQDRTRSSYNEQFF.

This chain uses TRBV2 with TRBJ2-7, with D tentatively TRBD2 (5 bases). CDR3 size: 10 residues. The germline V and J ends were trimmed by 7 bases and 4 bases, with 5 bases remaining between them. Germline V gene data show CDR1 as SNHLY and CDR2 as FYNNEI. CDR3 coding DNA: TGTGCCAGCACGGGGTACGAGCAGTACTTC. It codes for CASTGYEQYF.

The rearrangement joins TRBV7-8 to TRBJ2-3; D remains unclear. The V and J ends lost 6 bases and 4 bases respectively, with 8 bases between them. This CDR3 is 12 amino acids long. In germline, CDR1 is SGHVS, CDR2 FQNEAQ. Here the CDR3 DNA reads TGTGCCAGCAGTCGAGCATCAGATACGCAGTATTTT. It codes for CASSRASDTQYF.